This TCR beta chain was captured by sequencing in a study of PD-1 blockade in classical Hodgkin lymphoma. The assay was immunoSEQ multiplex PCR, and TCRdb's table has in-frame clones only and misses some. Of roughly 40,000 clones listed, around 78% are singletons. Notes on this clone: Its antigen is undetermined.

Findings of the study overall: Newly diagnosed patients were said to have less baseline TCR diversity than healthy donors did.

The time point here: cycle 4 day 1 (C4D1), after about 6 weeks of nivolumab. Following autologous stem cell transplantation, relapse occurred in every patient, and exposure to brentuximab vedotin varied. Best responses included complete response and partial response; otherwise, the best response was progressive disease. The sequenced sample was peripheral blood mononuclear cells (PBMCs), obtained before the fourth cycle of nivolumab. The sequence was obtained from a human donor with classical Hodgkin lymphoma.

CDR3 bases: TGTGCCAGCAGCTTAGGGGCAGGGGATCAGCCCCAGCATTTT. Translation: CASSLGAGDQPQHF. The chain uses TRBV7-9 and TRBJ1-5, with a possible D match to TRBD1 (6 bases). Germline CDR1 reads SEHNR; CDR2 reads FQNEAQ (reference sequence). There are 14 residues in the CDR3. Trimming pared 1 base from V and 5 bases from J, leaving 9 bases between.